These T cell receptor beta chains were read from a single sample in a study of blood T cell repertoires in COVID-19. Some clones are missing from TCRdb's copy, which holds only in-frame ones; the method was immunoSEQ multiplex PCR. Here the sample spans about 410,000 clones, 90% being singletons. Sequencing input: PBMCs or T cells enriched from blood (not recorded which). All receptors come from a man younger than 35 who had recovered from COVID-19. CDR3s include the opening cysteine and the closing phenylalanine or tryptophan. A D gene is named only where the DNA matches it firmly. Some rows have no size entry. The others give once, few or many, or a class for an expanded clone.

V gene: TRBV7-3; D gene: TRBD2; clone size: NA; J gene: TRBJ2-1; CDR3 protein: CASSPSGTSYNEQFF; CDR3 DNA: TGTGCCAGCAGCCCCAGCGGGACCTCCTACAATGAGCAGTTCTTC
V gene: TRBV7-9; D gene: NA; clone size: NA; J gene: TRBJ1-1; CDR3 protein: CASSQSGTTEAFF; CDR3 DNA: TGTGCCAGCAGCCAAAGCGGGACCACTGAAGCTTTCTTT
V gene: TRBV5-1; D gene: TRBD2; clone size: NA; J gene: TRBJ2-1; CDR3 protein: CASSIGTSDYNEQFF; CDR3 DNA: TGCGCCAGCAGCATCGGGACTAGCGATTACAATGAGCAGTTCTTC
V gene: TRBV5-3; D gene: NA; clone size: NA; J gene: TRBJ1-2; CDR3 protein: CARREYYGYTF; CDR3 DNA: TGTGCCAGAAGGGAGTACTATGGCTACACCTTC
V gene: TRBV10-1; D gene: NA; clone size: NA; J gene: TRBJ1-1; CDR3 protein: CASSRTGNTEAFF; CDR3 DNA: TGCGCCAGCAGCCGAACAGGGAACACTGAAGCTTTCTTT
V gene: TRBV28; D gene: TRBD1; clone size: few; J gene: TRBJ1-5; CDR3 protein: CASSPPDREWQPQHF; CDR3 DNA: TGTGCCAGCAGTCCCCCGGACAGGGAGTGGCAGCCCCAGCATTTT
V gene: TRBV7-9; D gene: NA; clone size: once; J gene: TRBJ1-1; CDR3 protein: CASSPRQALGGTEAFF; CDR3 DNA: TGTGCCAGCAGCCCGAGACAGGCCCTAGGCGGCACTGAAGCTTTCTTT
V gene: TRBV5-1; D gene: NA; clone size: NA; J gene: TRBJ2-7; CDR3 protein: CASSSQGYEQYF; CDR3 DNA: TGCGCCAGCAGCTCTCAGGGGTACGAGCAGTACTTC
V gene: TRBV3-1/TRBV3-2; D gene: TRBD1; clone size: NA; J gene: TRBJ1-2; CDR3 protein: CASSQVGSGQRSF; CDR3 DNA: TGTGCCAGCAGCCAAGTAGGGTCGGGACAGAGGTCCTTC
V gene: TRBV10-3; D gene: NA; clone size: NA; J gene: TRBJ2-2; CDR3 protein: CAIKGDTGELFF; CDR3 DNA: TGTGCCATCAAGGGAGACACCGGGGAGCTGTTTTTT
V gene: TRBV5-1; D gene: NA; clone size: NA; J gene: TRBJ1-3; CDR3 protein: CASSWGGGNTIYF; CDR3 DNA: TGCGCCAGCAGCTGGGGGGGCGGAAACACCATATATTTT
V gene: TRBV6-5; D gene: NA; clone size: NA; J gene: TRBJ1-2; CDR3 protein: CASSYFPARWSGYTF; CDR3 DNA: TGTGCCAGCAGTTACTTCCCTGCTAGGTGGTCTGGCTACACCTTC
V gene: TRBV25-1; D gene: TRBD1; clone size: NA; J gene: TRBJ1-3; CDR3 protein: CASSGTGDTIYF; CDR3 DNA: TGTGCCAGCAGTGGGACAGGGGACACCATATATTTT
V gene: TRBV3-1/TRBV3-2; D gene: TRBD2; clone size: NA; J gene: TRBJ2-1; CDR3 protein: CASSQDSSGVFNEQFF; CDR3 DNA: TGTGCCAGCAGCCAAGATTCCAGCGGGGTATTCAATGAGCAGTTCTTC
V gene: TRBV24-1; D gene: TRBD1; clone size: NA; J gene: TRBJ2-1; CDR3 protein: CATSGQGARYEQFF; CDR3 DNA: TGTGCCACCAGTGGACAGGGGGCGAGGTATGAGCAGTTCTTC
V gene: TRBV2; D gene: NA; clone size: NA; J gene: TRBJ2-1; CDR3 protein: CASSVVQTIYNEQFF; CDR3 DNA: TGTGCCAGCAGTGTCGTACAGACAATCTACAATGAGCAGTTCTTC
V gene: TRBV10-3; D gene: NA; clone size: NA; J gene: TRBJ1-5; CDR3 protein: CAISDGGSNQPQHF; CDR3 DNA: TGTGCCATCAGTGACGGGGGGTCCAATCAGCCCCAGCATTTT
V gene: TRBV9; D gene: TRBD1; clone size: NA; J gene: TRBJ1-6; CDR3 protein: CASRQGEDNSPLHF; CDR3 DNA: TGTGCCAGTCGACAGGGGGAAGATAATTCACCCCTCCACTTT
V gene: TRBV7-7; D gene: TRBD1; clone size: NA; J gene: TRBJ1-5; CDR3 protein: CASSLSHRGQVDQPQHF; CDR3 DNA: TGTGCCAGCAGCTTAAGTCACAGGGGGCAGGTGGATCAGCCCCAGCATTTT
V gene: TRBV19; D gene: TRBD1; clone size: NA; J gene: TRBJ1-2; CDR3 protein: CASTEGAVGGYTF; CDR3 DNA: TGTGCCAGTACTGAGGGGGCGGTCGGTGGCTACACCTTC
V gene: TRBV19; D gene: TRBD1; clone size: NA; J gene: TRBJ1-4; CDR3 protein: CASSPQQGAGEKLFF; CDR3 DNA: TGTGCCAGTAGTCCACAACAGGGGGCTGGAGAAAAACTGTTTTTT
V gene: TRBV3-1/TRBV3-2; D gene: NA; clone size: NA; J gene: TRBJ1-5; CDR3 protein: CASSQSGTANNQPQHF; CDR3 DNA: TGTGCCAGCAGCCAAAGCGGAACAGCGAACAATCAGCCCCAGCATTTT
V gene: TRBV2; D gene: NA; clone size: once; J gene: TRBJ1-5; CDR3 protein: CASSDGRAWNQPQHF; CDR3 DNA: TGTGCCAGCAGTGACGGCAGGGCGTGGAATCAGCCCCAGCATTTT
V gene: TRBV7-2; D gene: TRBD2; clone size: NA; J gene: TRBJ2-7; CDR3 protein: CASSLLQRGRTYEQYF; CDR3 DNA: TGTGCCAGCAGCTTACTACAGCGGGGGCGCACCTACGAGCAGTACTTC
V gene: TRBV10-3; D gene: NA; clone size: NA; J gene: TRBJ1-5; CDR3 protein: CATTGQQNQPQHF; CDR3 DNA: TGTGCCACGACAGGACAGCAAAATCAGCCCCAGCATTTT
V gene: TRBV11-3; D gene: NA; clone size: few; J gene: TRBJ2-5; CDR3 protein: CASRRDPYQETQYF; CDR3 DNA: TGTGCCAGCCGGAGGGATCCGTACCAAGAGACCCAGTACTTC
V gene: TRBV5-1; D gene: NA; clone size: NA; J gene: TRBJ2-7; CDR3 protein: CASSPDRTYEQYF; CDR3 DNA: TGCGCCAGCAGCCCGGACAGAACCTACGAGCAGTACTTC
V gene: TRBV6-1; D gene: NA; clone size: NA; J gene: TRBJ1-6; CDR3 protein: CASSETAGGFDSPLHF; CDR3 DNA: TGTGCCAGCAGTGAGACAGCGGGGGGGTTCGATTCACCCCTCCACTTT
V gene: TRBV6-2/TRBV6-3; D gene: NA; clone size: NA; J gene: TRBJ1-6; CDR3 protein: CASSYGSVSLVPPLHF; CDR3 DNA: TGTGCCAGCAGTTACGGTAGTGTTAGTTTGGTTCCCCCCCTCCACTTT
V gene: TRBV19; D gene: NA; clone size: NA; J gene: TRBJ1-2; CDR3 protein: CASRSSGYGYTF; CDR3 DNA: TGTGCCAGTAGGTCGTCGGGGTATGGCTACACCTTC
V gene: TRBV11-2; D gene: TRBD1; clone size: NA; J gene: TRBJ1-2; CDR3 protein: CASSPRTGSIGHNYGYTF; CDR3 DNA: TGTGCCAGCAGCCCCCGGACAGGGTCCATCGGGCACAACTATGGCTACACCTTC
V gene: TRBV5-5; D gene: TRBD2; clone size: NA; J gene: TRBJ2-3; CDR3 protein: CASSLEGSGGLFTDTQYF; CDR3 DNA: TGTGCCAGCAGCTTGGAGGGTAGCGGGGGGCTTTTTACAGATACGCAGTATTTT
V gene: TRBV11-3; D gene: NA; clone size: NA; J gene: TRBJ2-6; CDR3 protein: CASSLDGQTSGANVLTF; CDR3 DNA: TGTGCCAGCAGCTTAGACGGACAGACCTCTGGGGCCAACGTCCTGACTTTC
V gene: TRBV5-6; D gene: TRBD1; clone size: NA; J gene: TRBJ1-5; CDR3 protein: CASSLGGTGGQPQHF; CDR3 DNA: TGTGCCAGCAGCTTGGGTGGGACAGGGGGTCAGCCCCAGCATTTT
V gene: TRBV28; D gene: NA; clone size: NA; J gene: TRBJ1-2; CDR3 protein: CATGGGGRRSYGYTF; CDR3 DNA: TGTGCCACCGGCGGCGGGGGGCGAAGGTCCTATGGCTACACCTTC
V gene: TRBV5-4; D gene: TRBD2; clone size: once; J gene: TRBJ2-7; CDR3 protein: CASSLEGKGLVVEQYF; CDR3 DNA: TGTGCCAGCAGCTTGGAAGGGAAGGGACTAGTGGTGGAGCAGTACTTC
V gene: TRBV3-1/TRBV3-2; D gene: NA; clone size: NA; J gene: TRBJ1-3; CDR3 protein: CASSPGLSGNTIYF; CDR3 DNA: TGTGCCAGCAGCCCGGGACTCTCTGGAAACACCATATATTTT
V gene: TRBV19; D gene: NA; clone size: NA; J gene: TRBJ1-1; CDR3 protein: CASSIFGNTEAFF; CDR3 DNA: TGTGCCAGTAGTATCTTCGGGAACACTGAAGCTTTCTTT
V gene: TRBV4-2; D gene: NA; clone size: NA; J gene: TRBJ1-1; CDR3 protein: CASSRDAGWAFF; CDR3 DNA: TGTGCCAGCAGCCGGGACGCGGGATGGGCTTTCTTT
V gene: TRBV15; D gene: TRBD1; clone size: NA; J gene: TRBJ1-5; CDR3 protein: CATSTRTGPNQPQHF; CDR3 DNA: TGTGCCACCAGCACCCGGACAGGGCCTAATCAGCCCCAGCATTTT